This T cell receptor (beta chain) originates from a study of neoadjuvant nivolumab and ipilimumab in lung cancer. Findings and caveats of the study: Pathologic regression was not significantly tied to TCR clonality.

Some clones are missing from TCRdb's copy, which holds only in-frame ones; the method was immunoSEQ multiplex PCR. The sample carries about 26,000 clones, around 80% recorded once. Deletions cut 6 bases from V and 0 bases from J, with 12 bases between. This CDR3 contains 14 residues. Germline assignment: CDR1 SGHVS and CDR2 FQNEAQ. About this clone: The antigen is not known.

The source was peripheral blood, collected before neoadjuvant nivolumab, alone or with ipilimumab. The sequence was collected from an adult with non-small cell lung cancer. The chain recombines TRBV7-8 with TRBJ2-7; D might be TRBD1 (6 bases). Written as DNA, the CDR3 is TGTGCCAGCAGTCGACAGGTCCTCTCCTACGAGCAGTACTTC. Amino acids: CASSRQVLSYEQYF.